Presented here are 9 T cell receptor beta chains from one specimen sequenced in a study of blood T cell repertoires in COVID-19. Profiled with immunoSEQ multiplex PCR; TCRdb holds only in-frame clones, not every one. The sample holds hundreds of thousands of clones, around 84% seen once. Sample: PBMCs or T cells enriched from blood (not recorded which). The receptors were gathered from a middle-aged man who had been exposed to COVID-19.

The chain is built from TRBV7-9 and TRBJ1-4, with TRBD1 matching over 8 bases. Germline assignment: CDR1 SEHNR and CDR2 FQNEAQ (reference sequence). This CDR3 spans 14 amino acids. The junction had 7 bases not matched to a gene; V was cut back by 5 bases and J by 8 bases. The CDR3 region has the DNA TGTGCCAGCAGCGGACAGGGTTTTCAGGAAAAACTGTTTTTT. Amino acids: CASSGQGFQEKLFF.

The chain has TRBV7-9 and TRBJ2-6, with D tentatively TRBD2 (5 bases). Germline CDR1 is SEHNR and CDR2 is FQNEAQ (reference sequence). The CDR3 runs to 18 residues. Trimming cost V 5 bases and J 0 bases, with 17 bases left between them. DNA of the CDR3: TGTGCCAGCAGCACGTTGGGCGGGTCCCTCTCTGGGGCCAACGTCCTGACTTTC. Protein sequence: CASSTLGGSLSGANVLTF.

This chain uses TRBV11-2 with TRBJ2-1; D is unclear. Germline lookup yields CDR1 SGHAT and CDR2 FQNNGV. V dropped 1 base and J dropped 5 bases, with 6 bases sitting between them. CDR3 length: 13 amino acids. CDR3: CASSLGAHNEQFF. CDR3 in DNA: TGTGCCAGCAGCTTAGGGGCGCACAATGAGCAGTTCTTC.

This clone was picked up a small number of times. The V gene is TRBV30, the J gene TRBJ1-5, with TRBD1 as a possible D gene (5 bases). Per germline, CDR1 GTSNPN and CDR2 SVGIG (reference sequence). The CDR3 is 13 amino acids. V lost 3 bases and J lost 6, with 12 bases in between. The CDR3 bases are TGTGCCTGGAGCAGGGTCGGGGGTCAGCCCCAGCATTTT. This gives the protein CAWSRVGGQPQHF.

The rearrangement joins TRBV3-1 (or the pseudogene TRBV3-2) to TRBJ1-3; D remains ambiguous. This CDR3 contains 15 residues. The germline gives CDR1 LGHDT, CDR2 YNNKEL (reference sequence). The ends were cut back, 6 bases at V and 0 bases at J, with 12 bases in the middle. CDR3 loop: CASRPRRDSGNTIYF. CDR3 nucleotides: TGTGCCAGCAGGCCTAGACGAGACTCTGGAAACACCATATATTTT.

This chain uses TRBV19 with TRBJ2-2; 8 nucleotides agree with TRBD2. The CDR3 loop spans 15 amino acids. Trimming took 7 bases from V and 2 from J; bases not matched to a gene: 6. Germline V gene lookup returns CDR1 LNHDA and CDR2 SQIVND (reference sequence). CDR3 DNA sequence: TGTGCCAGTAAGGAGACTAGCGCCAACACCGGGGAGCTGTTTTTT. As protein: CASKETSANTGELFF. Full variable domain (rest looked up from reference TRBV19 and TRBJ2-2): DGGITQSPKYLFRKEGQNVTLSCEQNLNHDAMYWYRQDPGQGLRLIYYSQIVNDFQKGDIAEGYSVSREKKESFPLTVTSAQKNPTAFYLCASKETSANTGELFFGEGSRLTVL.

This clone was detected many times. The chain carries TRBV5-1 and TRBJ2-1, with 12 bases aligning to TRBD2. The CDR3 runs to 15 residues. V lost 4 bases to trimming and J lost 7 bases; unmatched junction nucleotides: 6. The germline V gene has CDR1 SGHRS and CDR2 YFSETQ. The DNA for the CDR3 is TGCGCCAGCAGCGAAACTAGCGGGAGGTATAATGAGCAGTTCTTC. Protein: CASSETSGRYNEQFF.

V is TRBV6-5 and J is TRBJ2-7, with D tentatively TRBD2 (6 bases). V dropped 4 bases and J dropped 3 bases, with 10 bases sitting between them. This CDR3 spans 13 amino acids. Germline V gives CDR1 MNHEY, CDR2 SVGAGI. The CDR3 DNA is TGTGCCAGCAGTTGGGGCGGGGACTACGAGCAGTACTTC. It encodes CASSWGGDYEQYF.

This chain connects TRBV11-2 to TRBJ1-6; D is possibly TRBD1 (6 bases). CDR3 size: 16 residues. Germline V gene sequence: CDR1 SGHAT, CDR2 FQNNGV. Trimming left V 0 bases short and J 10 bases short, with 16 bases between. The CDR3 nucleotides are TGTGCCAGCAGCTTAGAAATACAGGGATTTGGGTCACCCCTCCACTTT. Its translation: CASSLEIQGFGSPLHF.